This T cell receptor beta chain is drawn from a study of blood T cell repertoires in COVID-19. CDR3 length equals 14 residues. Germline-derived CDR1 and CDR2 are LNHDA and SQIVND (reference sequence). V was pared by 5 bases and J by 5 bases, with 7 bases of the junction left unmatched. The assay was immunoSEQ multiplex PCR, and TCRdb's table has in-frame clones only and misses some. The table records approximately 350,000 clones, 75% to 90% of them present only once. The receptor comes from a man between 18 and 29 years old who had recovered from COVID-19. V usage is TRBV19 and J usage is TRBJ2-7; 9 nucleotides match TRBD1. The sequenced sample consisted of PBMCs or T cells enriched from blood (not recorded which). The CDR3 reads CASSRQGVSHEQYF. The CDR3 DNA sequence: TGTGCCAGTAGTCGACAGGGGGTATCCCACGAGCAGTACTTC.